Listed below are T cell receptor beta chains from one sample, sequenced in a study of shared clonotypes between healthy human individuals. Libraries were prepared by immunoSEQ multiplex PCR; TCRdb keeps only in-frame clonotypes and omits some of them. Of about 2.4 million clones listed, 80% to 95% were seen once; the top ten hold about 0.34%. The source material was naive CD4+ T cells from PBMCs. The receptors shown here come from a man younger than 30 in good health. Some clones in this sample may be carry-over from other donors' samples. Each CDR3 is given with its conserved first and last residue. D genes are given only for firm matches. Some rows mark clone size as missing; the rest say once, few, many or name a class of expanded clone.

TRBD1,TRBJ2-1,TRBV28,NA,TGTGCCAGCAGCCCCAGTCCGACAGGGTGGTCCTACAATGAGCAGTTCTTC,CASSPSPTGWSYNEQFF
TRBD1,TRBJ2-3,TRBV27,NA,TGTGCCAGCAGTCCATGGGGACAGGACACAGATACGCAGTATTTT,CASSPWGQDTDTQYF
TRBD2,TRBJ2-1,TRBV2,NA,TGTGCCAGCAGTCCGGCTAGCGGATCCTACAATGAGCAGTTCTTC,CASSPASGSYNEQFF
TRBD2,TRBJ2-2,TRBV11-2,once,TGTGCCAGCAGCTTAGACCGCCGGGGACTAGCGGGAGAGGTCACCGGGGAGCTGTTTTTT,CASSLDRRGLAGEVTGELFF
NA,TRBJ2-3,TRBV7-2,NA,TGTGCCAGCAGCTTGACCGGGACTCTTGGGGCAGATACGCAGTATTTT,CASSLTGTLGADTQYF
NA,TRBJ2-2,TRBV5-8,NA,TGTGCCAGCAGCTTTTACAGGGGGGGAAACACCGGGGAGCTGTTTTTT,CASSFYRGGNTGELFF
NA,TRBJ2-3,TRBV28,NA,TGTGCCAGCCAACTTTTAAGGTCGCAGTATTTT,CASQLLRSQYF
TRBD2,TRBJ2-5,TRBV19,NA,TGTGCCAGTAGTATGGGGACTAGCGGAGTCGGCCAAGAGACCCAGTACTTC,CASSMGTSGVGQETQYF
TRBD1,TRBJ1-4,TRBV28,NA,TGTGCCAGCAGGGACAGGACTAATGAAAAACTGTTTTTT,CASRDRTNEKLFF
NA,TRBJ2-4,TRBV6-5,NA,TGTGCCAGCAGTTTAGGTCCTCCCTGGGGTATCGACATTCAGTACTTC,CASSLGPPWGIDIQYF
NA,TRBJ1-1,TRBV7-9,NA,TGTGCCAGCAGCTTAGGTGTTGGCGAGAACACTGAAGCTTTCTTT,CASSLGVGENTEAFF
NA,TRBJ1-4,TRBV7-9,NA,TGTGCCAGCAGCTTCACCCGACTGGGGGAAAAACTGTTTTTT,CASSFTRLGEKLFF
NA,TRBJ1-5,TRBV23-1,NA,TGCGCCAGCAGTCACCACCCGGGGGGGGCCGGGAATCAGCCCCAGCATTTT,CASSHHPGGAGNQPQHF
TRBD1,TRBJ2-7,TRBV7-2,NA,TGTGCCAGCAGCTTAGGACAGGGGGTCTCCTACGAGCAGTACTTC,CASSLGQGVSYEQYF
NA,TRBJ2-1,TRBV2,once,TGTGCCAGCAGTGCTAGCAATGAGCAGTTCTTC,CASSASNEQFF
NA,TRBJ2-3,TRBV18,NA,TGTGCCAGCTCACCGGACTTTTCTAGCACAGATACGCAGTATTTT,CASSPDFSSTDTQYF
TRBD1,TRBJ2-7,TRBV5-1,NA,TGCGCCAGCAGCTTGGGACAGGGGGCGGAAGAGCAGTACTTC,CASSLGQGAEEQYF
TRBD1,TRBJ2-7,TRBV6-5,NA,TGTGCCAGCAGTTGGGACAGGGCCACCTACGAGCAGTACTTC,CASSWDRATYEQYF
NA,TRBJ2-1,TRBV28,NA,TGTGCCAGCAGCCGTCCTCTGCCTGAGCAGTTCTTC,CASSRPLPEQFF
TRBD2,TRBJ2-3,TRBV2,once,TGTGCCAGCAGTGTCCGGAGCGGGGGGGGTGATACGCAGTATTTT,CASSVRSGGGDTQYF
NA,TRBJ2-1,TRBV7-3,NA,TGTGCCAGCAGCATTAACATGGACCGGGCCAAGCAGTTCTTC,CASSINMDRAKQFF
NA,TRBJ1-1,TRBV29-1,few,TGCAGCGTCCAAAGGGAAAAAGCTTTCTTT,CSVQREKAFF
NA,TRBJ1-5,TRBV28,NA,TGTGCCAGCAGTTTCTTGGACGTAAGGGCCCAGCATTTT,CASSFLDVRAQHF
NA,TRBJ2-1,TRBV6-1,NA,TGTGCCAGCAGTGATCTAGGATGGGCAGCGGGTGAGCAGTTCTTC,CASSDLGWAAGEQFF
TRBD1,TRBJ1-5,TRBV30,NA,TGTGCCTGGGAGACAGGGCGTGATCAGCCCCAGCATTTT,CAWETGRDQPQHF
NA,TRBJ2-3,TRBV5-1,NA,TGCGCCAGCAGTAGGGGGGGCGCAGGCACAGATACGCAGTATTTT,CASSRGGAGTDTQYF
TRBD2,TRBJ2-1,TRBV7-2,NA,TGTGCCAGCAGCTTACGTAGGCTAGCGGAATACAATGAGCAGTTCTTC,CASSLRRLAEYNEQFF
TRBD1,TRBJ2-7,TRBV10-2,NA,TGCGCCAGCAGGGGGACAGGCCTTTTGGACGAGCAGTACTTC,CASRGTGLLDEQYF
TRBD2,TRBJ2-7,TRBV5-1,once,TGCGCCAGCAGCCAGGGACTAGCAGAATGGGCCCCCTACGAGCAGTACTTC,CASSQGLAEWAPYEQYF
NA,TRBJ2-3,TRBV19,NA,TGTGCCAGTAGTATAAGGCAGGGGACAGATACGCAGTATTTT,CASSIRQGTDTQYF
TRBD1,TRBJ2-1,TRBV9,NA,TGTGCCAGCAGCCCAAGTCCGGGACAGGACGATGAGCAGTTCTTC,CASSPSPGQDDEQFF
NA,TRBJ2-7,TRBV5-1,NA,TGCGCCAGCAGCTTGGGGACAGTGACCTACGAGCAGTACTTC,CASSLGTVTYEQYF
NA,TRBJ1-3,TRBV4-3,NA,TGCGCCAGCAGCCAAGATCCTTCCATAGCCTACACCATATATTTT,CASSQDPSIAYTIYF
NA,TRBJ2-7,TRBV2,NA,TGTGCCAGCTACCGGGACGGATACTACGAGCAGTACTTC,CASYRDGYYEQYF
TRBD2,TRBJ2-1,TRBV6-1,NA,TGTGCCAGCAGGCAGACTAGCGGTGAGCAGTTCTTC,CASRQTSGEQFF
NA,TRBJ1-3,TRBV2,NA,TGTGCCAGCAGTGAAGACAGGCGCTCTGGAAACACCATATATTTT,CASSEDRRSGNTIYF
TRBD2,TRBJ2-1,TRBV18,NA,TGTGCCAGCTCACCGTACGGGACTACCTACAATGAGCAGTTCTTC,CASSPYGTTYNEQFF
TRBD1,TRBJ2-3,TRBV10-3,NA,TGTGCCATCAGTGAGGCTCGACAGGGGAGGCTCACAGATACGCAGTATTTT,CAISEARQGRLTDTQYF
NA,TRBJ2-5,TRBV18,NA,TGTGCCAGCTCAACAGGGACTGCCGAGGGTCAAGAGACCCAGTACTTC,CASSTGTAEGQETQYF
NA,TRBJ2-3,TRBV18,NA,TGTGCCAGCTCACTTCGGACAGCCCCGGGGGCAGATACGCAGTATTTT,CASSLRTAPGADTQYF